This T cell receptor (beta chain) was identified during a study of T cell responses to AZD1222 COVID-19 vaccine. Generated by immunoSEQ multiplex PCR, the TCRdb table keeps only in-frame clones and is missing some. The repertoire holds under 200,000 clones, with roughly nine tenths as singletons. Whole-study findings and limits: Unmutated regions of variants are reportedly targeted by nearly half of spike-specific TCRs. The study found vaccine-associated CD4 TCRs spanning spike, dominant at 160-218 and 743-854. Increases in Spike-specific TCR breadth and depth were seen after two AZD1222 doses.

This clone was found once. Its antigen is still unknown. The CDR3 runs 16 residues. V trimming: 4 bases; J trimming: 2 bases; junction bases outside the gene matches: 5. Germline V gives CDR1 SGDLS, CDR2 YYNGEE. The V gene is TRBV9, the J gene TRBJ2-1; 11 nucleotides match TRBD2. This material consisted of peripheral blood, taken on day 0 of AZD1222 vaccination. This sequence was found in an adult in good health. CDR3 sequence (DNA): TGTGCCAGCAGCAAATCGACTAGCGGGGCCTACAATGAGCAGTTCTTC. This encodes CASSKSTSGAYNEQFF.